This passage covers 12 T cell receptor beta chains from one sample sequenced in a study of T cells in Graves' hyperthyroidism and ophthalmopathy. The source material, RNA transcripts, was used to amplify TCR beta CDR3 regions. During a first-round RT-PCR of the TCR CDR3, the HTBI primer set was used. One entry per CDR3 protein results from TCRdb running MiXCR on the multiplex PCR reads. Of about 640,000 distinct CDR3 sequences listed, under 25% are singletons. The sample was blood. These receptors were collected from a man younger than 45 with Graves' ophthalmopathy.

This clonotype was seen only a few times. The rearrangement joins TRBV20-1 to TRBJ2-7; TRBD2 matches at 11 bases. V was pared by 4 bases and J by 4 bases, with 6 bases of the junction left unmatched. Germline-derived CDR1 and CDR2 are DFQATT and SNEGSKA (reference sequence). The CDR3 has 14 amino acids. The CDR3 loop is CSAKLTSGRYEQYF. The DNA of the CDR3 is TGCAGTGCTAAACTTACTAGCGGGAGATACGAGCAGTACTTC.

This clonotype was recorded a few times. The CDR3 sequence is CASSSLAGAGEQFF. Here the CDR3 DNA reads TGTGCCAGCAGCTCACTAGCGGGAGCGGGTGAGCAGTTCTTC. J is TRBJ2-1 and V is TRBV7-6, with 11 bases matching TRBD2. The V gene end was trimmed by 4 bases and the J gene end by 9 bases; junction bases not matched to a gene: 5. Per the germline V gene, CDR1 is SGHVS and CDR2 is FNYEAQ. The CDR3 totals 14 residues.

The chain links TRBV28 to TRBJ2-4; D ambiguous. The CDR3 runs to 15 residues. V was pared by 4 bases and J by 0 bases, with 10 bases between. Germline assignment: CDR1 MDHEN and CDR2 SYDVKM. The CDR3 region has the DNA TGTGCCAGCAGTTCCCCTTCGGGAGCCAAAAACATTCAGTACTTC. The encoded protein is CASSSPSGAKNIQYF.

At least ten counts were recorded for this clonotype. The chain recombines TRBV5-8 with TRBJ2-3; 10 bases fit TRBD2. V trimming: 4 bases; J trimming: 2 bases; junction bases outside the gene matches: 10. In germline, CDR1 is SGHTS, CDR2 YDEGEE. This CDR3 is built from 17 residues. The chain's CDR3 is CASSHGLAERLTDTQYF. CDR3 bases: TGTGCCAGCAGCCACGGACTAGCGGAAAGACTCACAGATACGCAGTATTTT.

The V and J genes are TRBV20-1 and TRBJ1-4, with D possibly being TRBD1 (5 bases). The CDR3 covers 13 residues. V lost 3 bases and J 7 bases, leaving 12 bases between the germline ends. CDR1 and CDR2 from the germline V gene are DFQATT and SNEGSKA (reference sequence). This CDR3 reads CSASWVGGEKLFF. In DNA form, the CDR3 reads TGCAGTGCTAGCTGGGTGGGGGGTGAAAAACTGTTTTTT.

This clonotype has a count of ten or more. The CDR3 coding sequence is TGTGCCAGCAGGTACCAACAGGGGGGCTACACCTTC. Its protein product is CASRYQQGGYTF. The J gene is TRBJ1-2, the V gene TRBV28, with TRBD1 matching 7 bases. This CDR3 has 12 amino acids. Losses at the gene ends were 6 bases for V and 8 bases for J; bases not matched to a gene: 6. Germline CDR1 reads MDHEN; CDR2 reads SYDVKM.

At least ten counts were recorded for this clonotype. The V call is TRBV2, the J call TRBJ2-3, with D unclear. CDR3 length: 14 amino acids. Germline V gives CDR1 SNHLY, CDR2 FYNNEI. V lost 1 base and J lost 2, with 7 bases in between. For the CDR3, the DNA is TGTGCCAGCAGTGAAGGACTGAACACAGATACGCAGTATTTT. It specifies CASSEGLNTDTQYF.

This chain links TRBV24-1 with TRBJ2-7, with TRBD1 as a possible D gene (6 bases). Looked up from germline, CDR1 is KGHDR and CDR2 is SFDVKD. The CDR3 is made up of 13 amino acids. Trimming left V 7 bases short and J 4 bases short, with 13 bases between. CDR3 sequence (DNA): TGTGCCACCAGCAAGCAGGGGTTATACGAGCAGTACTTC. Translated: CATSKQGLYEQYF.

The table lists this clonotype with a few counts. The gene calls are TRBV3-1 and TRBJ2-2, with TRBD2 matching over 9 bases. Trimming cost V 4 bases and J 5 bases; bases outside gene matches: 14. CDR1 and CDR2 from the germline V gene are LGHDT and YNNKEL (reference sequence). The CDR3 runs to 18 residues. The CDR3: CASSPVGSGSGRTGELFF. The CDR3 DNA reads TGTGCCAGCAGCCCCGTAGGTAGCGGGAGTGGCAGGACCGGGGAGCTGTTTTTT.

This sequence joins TRBV29-1 and TRBJ2-1, with 15 bases identical to TRBD2. With 7 bases clipped from V and 0 bases from J, the junction kept 7 bases outside the gene matches. Germline V gene data show CDR1 as SQVTM and CDR2 as ANQGSEA. The CDR3 length is 17 residues. In DNA form, the CDR3 reads TGCAGCGGAAAAGGGACTAGCGGGAGGAGCTCCTACAATGAGCAGTTCTTC. Residues: CSGKGTSGRSSYNEQFF.

V usage is TRBV29-1 and J usage is TRBJ1-4, with D perhaps TRBD1 (5 bases). V lost 6 bases to trimming and J lost 3 bases, with 23 bases between them. The CDR3 is 17 residues long. From germline, CDR1 is SQVTM and CDR2 ANQGSEA. CDR3 in DNA: TGCAGCGTGCGACTCCGGGACGGGGATTCGGCTAATGAAAAACTGTTTTTT. It codes for CSVRLRDGDSANEKLFF.

This clonotype has ten or more counts. This chain uses TRBV2 with TRBJ2-5; 7 bases fit TRBD1. The V and J ends lost 7 bases and 2 bases, in that order; junction bases with no gene match: 7. This CDR3 has 14 amino acids. The germline V gene encodes CDR1 SNHLY and CDR2 FYNNEI. The chain's CDR3 is CASIRQGTQETQYF. As DNA, the CDR3 is TGTGCCAGCATCAGACAGGGAACACAAGAGACCCAGTACTTC.